One and the same sample provided the 9 T cell receptor beta chains below, sequenced in a study of blood T cells in healthy people across ages. Primed by a sample-barcoded 5' primer and a J-beta primer mix, a second PCR proceeded for roughly 7 to 11 cycles. MiXCR, applied by TCRdb to the 5' RACE reads, yields one record per CDR3 protein. The table lists approximately 730,000 distinct CDR3 sequences, around 46% of them singletons. The sequenced sample was blood. The receptor source for this set is a woman in her sixties in good health.

The chain employs TRBV27 and TRBJ2-7; 8 positions agree with TRBD2. The CDR3 has 15 residues. Germline trimming cut 5 bases from V and 2 bases from J; bases unmatched to any gene: 8. Germline V gene sequence: CDR1 MNHEY, CDR2 SMNVEV (reference sequence). For the CDR3, the DNA is TGTGCCAGCAGTCAAAGCGGGAGATCCCCCTACGAGCAGTACTTC. It is translated as CASSQSGRSPYEQYF.

The sample holds a few counts of this clonotype. J is TRBJ2-1 and V is TRBV2, with 11 bases identical to TRBD2. The CDR3 is 16 amino acids. CDR1 is SNHLY, CDR2 FYNNEI, per germline. The ends lost 0 bases at V and 7 bases at J; junction bases unmatched: 5. This CDR3 is CASSEARLAGGNEQFF. The CDR3 DNA sequence: TGTGCCAGCAGTGAAGCCAGGCTAGCGGGAGGTAATGAGCAGTTCTTC.

This rearrangement joins TRBV27 to TRBJ2-5, with D perhaps TRBD2 (6 bases). The length of the CDR3 is 13 residues. From germline, CDR1 is MNHEY and CDR2 SMNVEV (reference sequence). Trimming stripped 8 bases from V and 0 bases from J, with 10 bases between. CDR3 nucleotides: TGTGCCAGCCGTAAGCGGGACCAAGAGACCCAGTACTTC. Amino acids: CASRKRDQETQYF.

The chain carries TRBV7-3 and TRBJ2-1, with D hard to call. Trimming cost V 4 bases and J 0 bases, with 4 bases left between them. Germline V CDR1 and CDR2: SGHTA, FQGTGA. The CDR3 covers 13 residues. CDR3 bases: TGTGCCAGCAGCTGGAACTCCTACAATGAGCAGTTCTTC. Amino acids: CASSWNSYNEQFF.

This clonotype was seen once. The chain is built from TRBV20-1 and TRBJ1-1; 7 bases line up with TRBD1. Trimming took 6 bases from V and 3 from J; bases not matched to a gene: 16. Per the germline V gene, CDR1 is DFQATT and CDR2 is SNEGSKA (reference sequence). This CDR3 comprises 16 residues. CDR3: CSAPGYGRGGDTEAFF. The CDR3 DNA reads TGCAGTGCCCCCGGATACGGCAGGGGGGGGGACACTGAAGCTTTCTTT.

This clonotype was seen a few times. CDR3 in amino acids: CASSNRDHIYEQYF. The CDR3 DNA reads TGTGCCAGCAGCAACCGGGACCACATCTACGAGCAGTACTTC. The chain joins TRBV7-8 to TRBJ2-7; D may correspond to TRBD1 or TRBD2 (5 bases each). The CDR3 totals 14 residues. Trimming took 5 bases from V and 3 from J, leaving 14 bases between them. Germline lookup yields CDR1 SGHVS and CDR2 FQNEAQ.

The V call is TRBV21-1, the J call TRBJ2-7; the D call in the table, TRBD2, was not verified against the DNA. TRBV21-1 is a documented pseudogene. The CDR3 extends over 19 amino acids. CDR3 DNA sequence: TGTGCCAGCAGCAATCTTCCCGGGACAGCGAGGACTAGCGCGGACGAGCAGTACTTC. It encodes CASSNLPGTARTSADEQYF.

The chain is built from TRBV6-1 and TRBJ2-5; D uncertain. Trimming left V 4 bases short and J 0 bases short, with 18 bases between. The CDR3 has 17 amino acids. Looked up from germline, CDR1 is MNHNS and CDR2 is SASEGT. For the CDR3, the DNA is TGTGCCAGCAGTGTAGCCCCCCGGACGGTGTACCAAGAGACCCAGTACTTC. Protein product: CASSVAPRTVYQETQYF.

V is TRBV28 and J is TRBJ1-4; D possibly corresponds to TRBD1 (6 bases). The V gene's germline CDR1 is MDHEN and CDR2 SYDVKM. V lost 1 base to trimming and J lost 5 bases, with 17 bases between them. The CDR3 spans 17 residues. CDR3 protein: CASSLSLGQGRNEKLFF. CDR3 sequence (DNA): TGTGCCAGCAGTTTATCGTTAGGGCAGGGGAGAAATGAAAAACTGTTTTTT.